The 5 T cell receptor beta chains below were found in one sample sequenced in a study of shared clonotypes between healthy human individuals. The data were produced by immunoSEQ multiplex PCR, yet TCRdb's version contains in-frame clones alone and is incomplete. The sample contains roughly 2.5 million clones, roughly nine tenths of which appear only once. The specimen was naive CD4+ T cells sorted from blood. As to subset: CD45RA+ positively selected. Source of these receptors: a man between 18 and 35 years old in good health.

The chain has TRBV19 and TRBJ1-2, with a possible D match to TRBD1 (6 bases). Trimming removed 9 bases at V and 2 bases at J, with 19 bases between. CDR1 and CDR2 (germline): LNHDA, SQIVND (reference sequence). There are 15 residues in the CDR3. CDR3 loop: CASHHRDFANYGYTF. Here the CDR3 DNA reads TGTGCCAGCCATCACAGGGATTTCGCGAACTATGGCTACACCTTC.

The rearrangement uses TRBV7-8 and TRBJ1-1; 10 nucleotides match TRBD1. Looked up from germline, CDR1 is SGHVS and CDR2 is FQNEAQ. CDR3 length equals 14 residues. V lost 5 bases, J lost 2 bases, and 2 bases stayed unmatched. CDR3 region: CASSATGGNTEAFF. CDR3 nucleotides: TGTGCCAGCAGCGCGACAGGGGGCAACACTGAAGCTTTCTTT.

V and J are TRBV20-1 and TRBJ2-1; D is ambiguous. This CDR3 is 11 amino acids long. Germline loops: CDR1 DFQATT, CDR2 SNEGSKA (reference sequence). V lost 3 bases and J lost 9, with 9 bases in between. CDR3 sequence reads: CSARIVGEQFF. CDR3 nucleotides: TGCAGTGCTAGGATAGTTGGTGAGCAGTTCTTC.

The chain joins TRBV10-3 to TRBJ2-5; unclear D gene. This CDR3 spans 14 amino acids. Germline V lookup: CDR1 ENHRY, CDR2 SYGVKD. V shed 0 bases and J shed 7 bases, with 12 bases lying between them. CDR3 sequence: CAISESAAGGTQYF. The CDR3, as DNA: TGTGCCATCAGTGAGTCTGCAGCCGGTGGGACCCAGTACTTC.

A word on this clone: This specimen includes other DNA sequences encoding the same CDR3. The gene calls are TRBV5-1 and TRBJ2-7; the match to TRBD1 covers 7 bases. V gave up 0 bases and J gave up 1 base; unmatched junction bases: 1. Germline V gene sequence: CDR1 SGHRS, CDR2 YFSETQ. The CDR3 has 14 amino acids. For the CDR3, the DNA is TGCGCCAGCAGCTTGGGGGACAGATCCTACGAGCAGTACTTC. This gives the protein CASSLGDRSYEQYF.